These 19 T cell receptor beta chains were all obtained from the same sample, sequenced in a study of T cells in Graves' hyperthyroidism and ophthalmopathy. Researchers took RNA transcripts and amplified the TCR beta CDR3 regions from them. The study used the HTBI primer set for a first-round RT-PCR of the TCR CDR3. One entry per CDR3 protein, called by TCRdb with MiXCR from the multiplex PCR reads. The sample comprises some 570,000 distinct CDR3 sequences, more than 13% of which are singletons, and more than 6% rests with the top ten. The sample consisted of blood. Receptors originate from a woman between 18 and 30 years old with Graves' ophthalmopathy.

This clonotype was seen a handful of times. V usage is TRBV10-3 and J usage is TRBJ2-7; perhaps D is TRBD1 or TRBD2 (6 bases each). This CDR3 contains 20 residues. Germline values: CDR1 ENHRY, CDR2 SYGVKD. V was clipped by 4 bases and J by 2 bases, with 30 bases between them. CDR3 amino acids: CAISARTAWNETGATYEQYF. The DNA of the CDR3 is TGTGCCATCAGTGCGCGGACAGCTTGGAACGAGACGGGAGCAACCTACGAGCAGTACTTC.

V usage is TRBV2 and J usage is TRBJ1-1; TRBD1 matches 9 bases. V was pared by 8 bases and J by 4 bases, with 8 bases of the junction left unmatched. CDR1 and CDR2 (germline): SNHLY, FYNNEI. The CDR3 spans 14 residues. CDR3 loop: CASWDRVLGTEAFF. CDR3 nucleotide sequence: TGTGCCAGCTGGGACAGGGTCCTGGGCACTGAAGCTTTCTTT. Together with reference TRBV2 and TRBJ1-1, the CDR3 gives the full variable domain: EPEVTQTPSHQVTQMGQEVILRCVPISNHLYFYWYRQILGQKVEFLVSFYNNEISEKSEIFDDQFSVERPDGSNFTLKIRSTKLEDSAMYFCASWDRVLGTEAFFGQGTRLTVV.

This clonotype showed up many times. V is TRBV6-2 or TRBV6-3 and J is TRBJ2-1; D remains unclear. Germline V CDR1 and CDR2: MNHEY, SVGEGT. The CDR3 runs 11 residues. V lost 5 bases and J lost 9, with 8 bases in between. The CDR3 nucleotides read TGTGCCAGCAGTCAAAGCGCTGAGCAGTTCTTC. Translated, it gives CASSQSAEQFF.

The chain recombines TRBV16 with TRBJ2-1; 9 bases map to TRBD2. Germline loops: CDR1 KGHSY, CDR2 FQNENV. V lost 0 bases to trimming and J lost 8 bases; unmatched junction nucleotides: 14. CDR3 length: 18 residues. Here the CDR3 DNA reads TGTGCCAGCAGCCAATCCTGGGGGCGGGAGGGCCGATCGGATGAGCAGTTCTTC. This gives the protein CASSQSWGREGRSDEQFF.

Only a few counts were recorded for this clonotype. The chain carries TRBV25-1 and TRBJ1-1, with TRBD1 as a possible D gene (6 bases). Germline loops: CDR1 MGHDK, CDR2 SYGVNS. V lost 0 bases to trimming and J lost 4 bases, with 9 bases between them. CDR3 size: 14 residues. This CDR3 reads CASSEYGGRTEAFF. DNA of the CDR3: TGTGCCAGCAGTGAATATGGGGGCCGCACTGAAGCTTTCTTT. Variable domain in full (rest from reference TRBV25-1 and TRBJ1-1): EADIYQTPRYLVIGTGKKITLECSQTMGHDKMYWYQQDPGMELHLIHYSYGVNSTEKGDLSSESTVSRIRTEHFPLTLESARPSHTSQYLCASSEYGGRTEAFFGQGTRLTVV.

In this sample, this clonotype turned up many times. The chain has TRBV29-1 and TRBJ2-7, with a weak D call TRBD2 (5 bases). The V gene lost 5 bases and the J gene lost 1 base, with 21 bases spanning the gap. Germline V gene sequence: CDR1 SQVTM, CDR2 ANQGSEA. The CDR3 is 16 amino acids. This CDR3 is CSVSGGVGGFSYEQYF. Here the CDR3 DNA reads TGCAGCGTTTCCGGTGGTGTAGGAGGATTTTCCTACGAGCAGTACTTC.

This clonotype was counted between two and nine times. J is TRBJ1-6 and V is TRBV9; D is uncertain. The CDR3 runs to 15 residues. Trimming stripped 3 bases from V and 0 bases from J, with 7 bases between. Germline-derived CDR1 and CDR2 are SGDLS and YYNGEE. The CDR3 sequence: CASSEGSSYNSPLHF. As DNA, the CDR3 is TGTGCCAGCAGCGAAGGGAGCTCCTATAATTCACCCCTCCACTTT.

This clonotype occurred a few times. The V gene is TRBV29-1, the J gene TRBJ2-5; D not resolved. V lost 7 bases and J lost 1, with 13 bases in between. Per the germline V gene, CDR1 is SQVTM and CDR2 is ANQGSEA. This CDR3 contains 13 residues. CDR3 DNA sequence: TGCAGCGGGGATAGAGTCGTCCAAGAGACCCAGTACTTC. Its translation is CSGDRVVQETQYF.

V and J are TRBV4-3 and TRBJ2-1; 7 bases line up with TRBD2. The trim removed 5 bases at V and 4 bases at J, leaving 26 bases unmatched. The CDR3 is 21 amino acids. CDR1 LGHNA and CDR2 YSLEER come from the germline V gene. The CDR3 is CASSVVVSRASGRAFYNEQFF. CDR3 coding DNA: TGCGCCAGCAGCGTTGTCGTTAGTCGGGCTAGCGGTCGAGCTTTTTACAATGAGCAGTTCTTC.

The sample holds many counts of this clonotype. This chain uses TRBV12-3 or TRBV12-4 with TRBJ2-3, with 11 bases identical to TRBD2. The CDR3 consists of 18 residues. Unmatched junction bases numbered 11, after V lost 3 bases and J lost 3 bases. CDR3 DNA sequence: TGTGCCAGCAGTTTTGGTCTGGTAGCGGGAGGGGGTACAGATACGCAGTATTTT. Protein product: CASSFGLVAGGGTDTQYF.

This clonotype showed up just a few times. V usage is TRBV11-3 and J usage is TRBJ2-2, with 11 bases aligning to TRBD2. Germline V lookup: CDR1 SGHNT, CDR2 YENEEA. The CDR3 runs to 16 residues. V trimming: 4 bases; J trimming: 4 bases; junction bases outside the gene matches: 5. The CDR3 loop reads CASSSLAGVTTGELFF. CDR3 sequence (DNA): TGTGCCAGCAGCTCACTAGCGGGAGTAACCACCGGGGAGCTGTTTTTT.

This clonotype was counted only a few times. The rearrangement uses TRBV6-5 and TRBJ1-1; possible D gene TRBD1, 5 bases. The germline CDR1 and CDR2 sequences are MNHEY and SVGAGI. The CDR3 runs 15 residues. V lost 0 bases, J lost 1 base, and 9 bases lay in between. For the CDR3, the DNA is TGTGCCAGCAGTTACTCGATGGGGGAGAACACTGAAGCTTTCTTT. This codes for CASSYSMGENTEAFF.

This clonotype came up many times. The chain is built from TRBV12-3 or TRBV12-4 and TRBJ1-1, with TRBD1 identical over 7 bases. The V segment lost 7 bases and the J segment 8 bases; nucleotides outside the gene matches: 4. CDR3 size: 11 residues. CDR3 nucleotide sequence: TGTGCCAGCACTTCGGGACAGGAAGCTTTCTTT. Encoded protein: CASTSGQEAFF.

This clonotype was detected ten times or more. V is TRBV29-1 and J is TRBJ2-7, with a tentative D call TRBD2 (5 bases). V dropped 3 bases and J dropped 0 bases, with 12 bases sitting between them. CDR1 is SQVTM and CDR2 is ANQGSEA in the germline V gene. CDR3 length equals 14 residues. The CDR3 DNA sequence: TGCAGCGTTGATGGCGCGGGCCACTCCTACGAGCAGTACTTC. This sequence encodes CSVDGAGHSYEQYF.

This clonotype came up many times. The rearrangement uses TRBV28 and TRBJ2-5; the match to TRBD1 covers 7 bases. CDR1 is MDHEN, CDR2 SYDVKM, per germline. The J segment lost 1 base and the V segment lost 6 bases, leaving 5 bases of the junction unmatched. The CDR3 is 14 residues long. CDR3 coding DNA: TGTGCCAGCAGCGTACAGGGGCCCCAAGAGACCCAGTACTTC. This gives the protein CASSVQGPQETQYF.

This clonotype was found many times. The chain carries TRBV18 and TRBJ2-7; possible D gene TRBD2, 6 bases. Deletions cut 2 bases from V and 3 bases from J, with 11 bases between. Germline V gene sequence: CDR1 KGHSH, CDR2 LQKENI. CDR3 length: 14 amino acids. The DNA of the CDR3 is TGTGCCAGCTCACCATTGGAGGGGCACTACGAGCAGTACTTC. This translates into CASSPLEGHYEQYF.

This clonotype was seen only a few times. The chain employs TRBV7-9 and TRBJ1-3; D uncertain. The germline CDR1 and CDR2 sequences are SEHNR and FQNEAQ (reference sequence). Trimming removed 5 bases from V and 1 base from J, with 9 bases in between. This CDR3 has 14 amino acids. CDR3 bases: TGTGCCAGCAGCGACCGATGGTCTGGAAACACCATATATTTT. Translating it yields CASSDRWSGNTIYF.

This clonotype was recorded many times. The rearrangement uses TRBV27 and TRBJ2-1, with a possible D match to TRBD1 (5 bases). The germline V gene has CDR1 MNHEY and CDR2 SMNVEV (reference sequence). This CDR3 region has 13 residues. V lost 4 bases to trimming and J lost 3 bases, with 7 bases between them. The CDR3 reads CASSSGLYNEQFF. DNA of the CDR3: TGTGCCAGCAGTTCAGGGCTCTACAATGAGCAGTTCTTC.

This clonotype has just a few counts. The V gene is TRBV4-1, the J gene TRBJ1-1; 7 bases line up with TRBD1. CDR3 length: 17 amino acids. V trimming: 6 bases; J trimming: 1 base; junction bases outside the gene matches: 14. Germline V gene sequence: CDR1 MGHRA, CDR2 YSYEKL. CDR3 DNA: TGCGCCAGCAGACAAACCTACCTGACAGGGACGAACACTGAAGCTTTCTTT. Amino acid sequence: CASRQTYLTGTNTEAFF.